Presented here are 7 T cell receptor beta chains from one specimen sequenced in a study of cytomegalovirus exposure and HLA in healthy donors. Primers: 60 Vbeta forward and 13 Jbeta reverse. The table came from immunoSEQ multiplex PCR; TCRdb's copy has only in-frame clones and leaves some out. The sample consists of some 130,000 clones, roughly three quarters of them appearing once. Specimen: PBMCs. Receptors originate from a man between 25 and 39 years old in good health and CMV-seronegative.

The rearrangement links TRBV29-1 to TRBJ2-5; 12 nucleotides match TRBD2. Germline CDR1 and CDR2: SQVTM and ANQGSEA. The CDR3 is made up of 14 amino acids. J gave up 9 bases and V 6 bases, and 11 bases lay outside the gene matches. DNA of the CDR3: TGCAGCGTAGCGAACCAGACTAGCGGGAGATCCCAGTACTTC. This gives the protein CSVANQTSGRSQYF.

This chain joins TRBV30 and TRBJ1-2; the D is unclear. The germline gives CDR1 GTSNPN, CDR2 SVGIG (reference sequence). Deletions cut 0 bases from V and 5 bases from J, with 7 bases between. The CDR3 runs 12 residues. CDR3 DNA sequence: TGTGCCTGGAGTGTTGAGAGGTATGGCTACACCTTC. It codes for CAWSVERYGYTF. Based on the CDR3 plus reference TRBV30 and TRBJ1-2, the full variable domain is SQTIHQWPATLVQPVGSPLSLECTVEGTSNPNLYWYRQAAGRGLQLLFYSVGIGQISSEVPQNLSASRPQDRQFILSSKKLLLSDSGFYLCAWSVERYGYTFGSGTRLTVV.

The rearrangement joins TRBV28 to TRBJ2-5; 9 bases map to TRBD2. The J call may be mistaken, given a closer DNA end match to TRBJ2-7. The CDR3 has 16 residues. The V gene's germline CDR1 is MDHEN and CDR2 SYDVKM. Written as DNA, the CDR3 is TGTGCCAGCAGTTTAATGGCGGGAGGGCCCGTCTACGAGCAGTACTTC. Translating it yields CASSLMAGGPVYEQYF.

The V gene is TRBV7-9, the J gene TRBJ1-4, with D possibly being TRBD1 (5 bases). Germline V CDR1 and CDR2: SEHNR, FQNEAQ (reference sequence). The CDR3 sequence is 14 residues long. V gave up 5 bases and J gave up 8 bases, with 15 bases separating them. Here the CDR3 DNA reads TGTGCCAGCAGCCCAGGGTCTTTGACCGAAAAACTGTTTTTT. The encoded protein is CASSPGSLTEKLFF. Looking up the rest from reference TRBV7-9 and TRBJ1-4 gives the full variable domain: DTGVSQNPRHKITKRGQNVTFRCDPISEHNRLYWYRQTLGQGPEFLTYFQNEAQLEKSRLLSDRFSAERPKGSFSTLEIQRTEQGDSAMYLCASSPGSLTEKLFFGSGTQLSVL.

The CDR3 is CSAMTSGRSTNIQYF. In DNA, the CDR3 is TGCAGCGCCATGACTAGCGGGAGGTCGACAAACATTCAGTACTTC. The chain has TRBV29-1 and TRBJ2-4; 13 nucleotides align to TRBD2. The V gene end was trimmed by 7 bases and the J gene end by 6 bases; junction bases not matched to a gene: 9. Per germline, CDR1 SQVTM and CDR2 ANQGSEA. The CDR3 covers 15 residues.

The V and J genes are TRBV6-1 and TRBJ2-7, with D maybe TRBD1 (5 bases). V was cut by 9 bases and J by 3 bases, with 18 bases left in between. The germline CDR1 and CDR2 sequences are MNHNS and SASEGT. The CDR3 totals 14 residues. CDR3 DNA sequence: TGTGCCAGTAATAGTAGACAGAAAGACTACGAGCAGTACTTC. It specifies CASNSRQKDYEQYF.

The sample holds one count of this clone. This chain joins TRBV30 and TRBJ1-4; possible D gene TRBD1, 6 bases. Germline V gene data show CDR1 as GTSNPN and CDR2 as SVGIG (reference sequence). The CDR3 spans 15 residues. The V and J ends lost 3 bases and 8 bases respectively, with 19 bases between them. The CDR3 is CAWSSWGGSWEKLFF. CDR3 DNA: TGTGCCTGGAGCTCGTGGGGGGGCTCTTGGGAAAAACTGTTTTTT.